Each of the 5 T cell receptor beta chains below was sequenced from the same sample in a study of radiotherapy plus CTLA-4 blockade in lung cancer. Clones were sequenced by immunoSEQ multiplex PCR, and TCRdb holds only the in-frame ones, with some missing. Found here are about 110,000 clones, more than 70% of them singletons; the top ten hold roughly 2.3%. Source: peripheral blood, taken from a patient treated with radiotherapy plus ipilimumab. Source of these receptors: a human donor with non-small cell lung cancer that progressed on radiotherapy plus ipilimumab. Some clones in this sample may be carry-over from other donors' samples.

J is TRBJ2-1 and V is TRBV4-1; the D gene is possibly TRBD2 (6 bases). The CDR3 length is 12 residues. Trimming shortened V by 5 bases and J by 7 bases, and 9 bases separated the two germline ends. Germline CDR1 and CDR2: MGHRA and YSYEKL. The CDR3 DNA follows: TGCGCCAGCAGCAATAGCGGAAATGAGCAGTTCTTC. This encodes CASSNSGNEQFF.

The gene calls are TRBV7-9 and TRBJ1-1; a weak D match, TRBD1 (5 bases). The CDR3 has 13 amino acids. With 2 bases removed from V and 3 bases from J, the gap between germline ends came to 7 bases. The germline V gene encodes CDR1 SEHNR and CDR2 FQNEAQ (reference sequence). CDR3 residues: CASSLWGYTEAFF. The CDR3, as DNA: TGTGCCAGCAGCTTATGGGGGTACACTGAAGCTTTCTTT.

This chain links TRBV13 with TRBJ2-7, with D unclear. V was pared by 3 bases and J by 0 bases, with 3 bases between. CDR3 length: 12 amino acids. Germline V gene sequence: CDR1 PRHDT, CDR2 FYEKMQ (reference sequence). In nucleotides, the CDR3 is TGTGCCAGCAGCTTGGCCTCCTACGAGCAGTACTTC. It codes for CASSLASYEQYF.

The rearrangement uses TRBV27 and TRBJ2-5, with 8 bases identical to TRBD2. J lost 5 bases, V lost 2 bases, and 4 bases had no gene match. Germline CDR1 and CDR2: MNHEY and SMNVEV (reference sequence). The CDR3 is 14 amino acids. The CDR3 coding sequence is TGTGCCAGCAGTTTAAGGCTAGCGGGCGAGACCCAGTACTTC. The encoded protein is CASSLRLAGETQYF.

This chain uses TRBV4-3 with TRBJ2-3, with D possibly matching TRBD2 (7 bases). The CDR3 is made up of 18 amino acids. Germline CDR1 is LGHNA and CDR2 is YSLEER. The germline V and J ends were trimmed by 3 bases and 5 bases, with 24 bases remaining between them. CDR3 sequence: CASSQRARSGGGEDTQYF. The CDR3 nucleotides read TGCGCCAGCAGCCAGAGAGCTAGATCGGGGGGCGGAGAAGATACGCAGTATTTT.